This TCR beta chain stems from a study of T cells expressing NK-cell markers. Study background: Sorted T-cell subsets CD3+CD56+NKG2C+, CD3+CD56+NKG2C- and CD3+CD56-NKG2C+ were TCR beta-sequenced. One of the eight sequenced donors was seronegative, whereas the other seven were HCMV-seropositive. General study results and limits: Whether expanded NKG2C+ T cell clones recognized HCMV stayed uncertain.

Points on this clonotype: What it recognizes is unknown.

5'RACE template switching with UMIs generated TCR beta cDNA. Reanalyzing the 5' RACE reads, TCRdb keeps one entry per CDR3 protein, without DNA. In total, the table holds 200,000 to 300,000 distinct CDR3 sequences. The CDR3 has 13 residues. Per the germline V gene, CDR1 is MNHEY and CDR2 is SMNVEV (reference sequence). Sequenced sample: blood T cells: a sorted CD56 or NKG2C T cell subset, CD4+ or CD8+ T cells, or bulk PBMC T cells (not recorded which). The chain employs TRBV27 and TRBJ2-7; lacking DNA, the TRBD1 call made by TCRdb goes unchecked. The TCR sequence derives from a woman aged 18 to 75 in good health. CDR3 sequence reads: CASSNRQGYEQYF.